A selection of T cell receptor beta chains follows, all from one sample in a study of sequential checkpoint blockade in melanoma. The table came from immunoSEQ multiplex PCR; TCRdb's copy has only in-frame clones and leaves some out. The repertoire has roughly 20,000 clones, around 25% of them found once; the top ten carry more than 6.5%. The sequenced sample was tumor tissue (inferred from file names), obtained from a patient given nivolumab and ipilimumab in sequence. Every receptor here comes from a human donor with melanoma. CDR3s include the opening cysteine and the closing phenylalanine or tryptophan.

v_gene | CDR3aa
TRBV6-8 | CASVLGGAKNNEQFF
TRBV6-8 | CASRVISGNTIYF
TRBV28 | CASNWEGQPQHF
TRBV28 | CASSWGSNQPQHF
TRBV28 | CASSLPPAGAFF
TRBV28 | CASSFAPPRRVNEHQPQHF
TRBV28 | CASSPIGAGTGNNEQYF
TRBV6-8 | CASSPGTGAYNEQFF
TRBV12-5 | CASGLELTGGGIDTQYF
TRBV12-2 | CASRLATSGSPDTQYF
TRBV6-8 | CASSPRQGGTEAFF
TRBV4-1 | CASSQDSGYNEQFF
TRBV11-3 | CASSLPPRDNEQFF
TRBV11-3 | CASSLGIQGPLQETQYF
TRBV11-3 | CASSLVPGGDYEQYF
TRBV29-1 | CSVRTEDDPYNEQFF
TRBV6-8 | CASSDLLGREGYEQYF
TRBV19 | CASNRAPASNEKLFF
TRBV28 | CASSYPGTINNEQFF
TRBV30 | CAWGRSSYNSPLHF
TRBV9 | CASSAYLQANGEQYF
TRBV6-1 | CASSEGPSYEQYF
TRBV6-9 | CASSSTDTQYF
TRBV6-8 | CASSSRDFTGELFF
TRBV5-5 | CASSLVYRAVSGNTIYF
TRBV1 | CASSRSSGRDPDTQYF
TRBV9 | CASTDLWGSGANVLTF
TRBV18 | CASSPGINEKLFF
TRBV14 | CASSYQGLGTEAFF
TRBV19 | CASSLDRDGYTF
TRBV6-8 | CAISGLAGDSSYEQYF
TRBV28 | CASGLQGYSNQPQHF
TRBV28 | CASSLYPWGEQYF
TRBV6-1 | CASSEDKFRPSNTIYF
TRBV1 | CASSQDNSFYGEKLFF
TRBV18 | CASSPSQGGVTEAFF
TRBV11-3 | CASRPGPSGDYGYTF
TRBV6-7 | CASSEAAKAFF
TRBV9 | CASRARAGANTGELFF
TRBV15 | CATSREGSGYGYTF
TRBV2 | CASTPVSSTDTQYF
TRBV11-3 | CASSFEVAGVIRSTDTQYF
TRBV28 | CASSLLSGADYGYTF
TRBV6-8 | CASSYLGGAQTEYGYTF
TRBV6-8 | CAIRGTGDPNTEAFF
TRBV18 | CASSSTGVQPQHF
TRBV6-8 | CASKEGSYEQYF
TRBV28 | CASSRGQGLSGNTIYF
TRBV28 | CASSPPGLPRSSQETQYF
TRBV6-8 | CASSPGTGGAGDYGYTF
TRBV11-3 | CASSLTTGTNEKLFF
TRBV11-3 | CASSLRHRNQPQHF